The 26 T cell receptor beta chains listed next were all sequenced from one sample in a study of cytomegalovirus exposure and HLA in healthy donors. Primers: 60 Vbeta forward and 13 Jbeta reverse. Produced via immunoSEQ multiplex PCR; TCRdb's table is partial and in-frame only. The data contain under 150,000 clones, 78% of them singletons. Specimen: PBMCs. The source is a woman in her thirties or forties in good health and CMV-seropositive.

This chain connects TRBV2 to TRBJ2-7, with D maybe TRBD1 (6 bases). The CDR3 extends over 14 amino acids. Trimming stripped 1 base from V and 6 bases from J, with 13 bases between. Germline V gene sequence: CDR1 SNHLY, CDR2 FYNNEI. The CDR3 protein is CASSEGTELSEQYF. The DNA for the CDR3 is TGTGCCAGCAGTGAAGGGACAGAACTCAGCGAGCAGTACTTC.

The V call is TRBV18, the J call TRBJ2-7, with 9 bases fitting TRBD2. Germline CDR1 reads KGHSH; CDR2 reads LQKENI. The ends lost 5 bases at V and 3 bases at J; junction bases unmatched: 11. The CDR3 totals 16 residues. The CDR3 here is CASSSSLIAGDYEQYF. CDR3 coding DNA: TGTGCCAGCTCATCCTCGTTAATAGCGGGAGACTACGAGCAGTACTTC.

The chain carries TRBV10-2 and TRBJ1-4, with 8 bases identical to TRBD1. The CDR3 has 14 amino acids. CDR1 and CDR2 (germline): WSHSY, SAAADI. The trim removed 4 bases at V and 8 bases at J, leaving 6 bases unmatched. The CDR3 region has the DNA TGCGCCAGCAGTGCGGACAGGGTAGGGGAAAAACTGTTTTTT. Protein product: CASSADRVGEKLFF.

The chain employs TRBV5-1 and TRBJ2-5; TRBD2 agrees at 10 bases. The CDR3 is made up of 15 amino acids. Germline trimming cut 2 bases from V and 5 bases from J; bases unmatched to any gene: 6. Per the germline V gene, CDR1 is SGHRS and CDR2 is YFSETQ. For the CDR3, the DNA is TGCGCCAGCAGCTTCGGGCTAGCGGGAGTTGAGACCCAGTACTTC. Encoded protein: CASSFGLAGVETQYF.

The chain couples TRBV29-1 to TRBJ2-3, with 7 positions matching TRBD2. After removal of 7 bases from V and 4 bases from J, the junction contained 5 bases not matched to a gene. The CDR3 spans 12 residues. The V gene's germline CDR1 is SQVTM and CDR2 ANQGSEA. In DNA, the CDR3 is TGCAGCGGGACGGGAGGTGCAGATACGCAGTATTTT. This translates into CSGTGGADTQYF.

The chain carries TRBV18 and TRBJ1-3, with D unresolved. There are 15 residues in the CDR3. V was clipped by 8 bases and J by 0 bases, with 14 bases between them. Germline lookup yields CDR1 KGHSH and CDR2 LQKENI. The CDR3 reads CASTLDISSGNTIYF. In DNA, the CDR3 is TGTGCCAGCACCCTTGACATTAGCTCTGGAAACACCATATATTTT.

The chain couples TRBV6-5 to TRBJ2-5, with D possibly TRBD2 on 6 matching bases. The CDR3 is 16 residues long. Trimming removed 4 bases from V and 5 bases from J, with 20 bases in between. Germline V gene lookup returns CDR1 MNHEY and CDR2 SVGAGI. The CDR3 region is CASSSRPLTRGETQYF. For the CDR3, the DNA is TGTGCCAGCAGTTCCCGCCCCCTGACTCGGGGGGAGACCCAGTACTTC.

This clone has just one count. The gene calls are TRBV15 and TRBJ1-4; D is unresolved. Looked up from germline, CDR1 is LNHNV and CDR2 is YYDKDF (reference sequence). The CDR3 runs 14 residues. The ends were cut back, 2 bases at V and 11 bases at J, with 15 bases in the middle. CDR3 DNA sequence: TGTGCCACCAGCAGATCCGGGTCTTTCGTGAAACTGTTTTTT. It is translated as CATSRSGSFVKLFF.

The chain employs TRBV18 and TRBJ2-2, with 11 bases matching TRBD2. The V segment lost 0 bases and the J segment 0 bases; nucleotides outside the gene matches: 0. CDR1 KGHSH and CDR2 LQKENI come from the germline V gene. CDR3 length equals 17 residues. The CDR3 DNA reads TGTGCCAGCTCACCACCGGGACTAGCGGCGAACACCGGGGAGCTGTTTTTT. Residues: CASSPPGLAANTGELFF.

J is TRBJ2-7 and V is TRBV6-1; 8 bases are a match to TRBD1. The length of the CDR3 is 12 residues. CDR1 and CDR2 from the germline V gene are MNHNS and SASEGT. CDR3 amino acids: CAVDRGSYEQYF. As DNA, the CDR3 is TGTGCAGTCGACAGGGGTTCCTACGAGCAGTACTTC.

The V gene is TRBV6-4, the J gene TRBJ1-1, with D uncertain. The V gene's germline CDR1 is MRHNA and CDR2 SNTAGT. The CDR3 length is 14 residues. Trimming shortened V by 6 bases and J by 3 bases, and 14 bases separated the two germline ends. The CDR3 nucleotides are TGTGCCAGCAGGGGAGAGCCGACGGACACTGAAGCTTTCTTT. Translation gives CASRGEPTDTEAFF.

The chain joins TRBV11-3 to TRBJ2-1; 12 nucleotides agree with TRBD2. Germline CDR1 and CDR2: SGHNT and YENEEA. J was trimmed by 6 bases and V by 8 bases; bases with no gene match: 5. This CDR3 is built from 14 residues. DNA of the CDR3: TGTGCCAGCCAATCTAGCGGGAGGGCCAATGAGCAGTTCTTC. It specifies CASQSSGRANEQFF.

This sequence joins TRBV2 and TRBJ2-7; 8 bases are a match to TRBD2. Trimming at V came to 4 bases and at J to 1 base, leaving 12 bases not matched to a gene. The V gene's germline CDR1 is SNHLY and CDR2 FYNNEI. The CDR3 covers 17 residues. The CDR3 sequence: CASSVMATSGPSYEQYF. The DNA of the CDR3 is TGTGCCAGCAGTGTTATGGCCACTAGCGGACCATCCTACGAGCAGTACTTC.

This clone was observed a handful of times. The chain employs TRBV5-4 and TRBJ2-6; D may be TRBD2 (6 bases). The length of the CDR3 is 15 residues. CDR1 is SGHNT and CDR2 is YYREEE in the germline V gene (reference sequence). Trimming left V 4 bases short and J 2 bases short, with 10 bases between. The chain's CDR3 is CASSPREAGANVLTF. Written as DNA, the CDR3 is TGTGCCAGCAGCCCCAGGGAGGCTGGGGCCAACGTCCTGACTTTC.

V gene TRBV5-1 combines with J gene TRBJ2-5, with TRBD2 matching 7 bases. CDR1 and CDR2 (germline): SGHRS, YFSETQ. After removal of 0 bases from V and 1 base from J, the junction contained 3 bases not matched to a gene. This CDR3 has 15 residues. CDR3 region: CASSLAASGQETQYF. The DNA for the CDR3 is TGCGCCAGCAGCTTGGCCGCTAGCGGCCAAGAGACCCAGTACTTC.

This chain links TRBV4-1 with TRBJ2-7; 9 bases agree with TRBD1. The CDR3 covers 15 residues. Trimming removed 2 bases from V and 2 bases from J; junction bases left unmatched: 4. The V gene's germline CDR1 is MGHRA and CDR2 YSYEKL. CDR3 in amino acids: CASSQLGQGPYEQYF. DNA for the CDR3: TGCGCCAGCAGCCAACTCGGACAGGGGCCCTACGAGCAGTACTTC.

V and J are TRBV19 and TRBJ2-7; 7 positions agree with TRBD2. V shed 8 bases, J shed 4 bases, and the junction held 11 bases outside the gene matches. Germline V gene data show CDR1 as LNHDA and CDR2 as SQIVND (reference sequence). The CDR3 is made up of 14 amino acids. This chain's CDR3 is CASSPTSLDYEQYF. CDR3 coding DNA: TGTGCCAGTTCCCCGACTAGCCTGGATTACGAGCAGTACTTC.

Only a few counts were recorded for this clone. This sequence joins TRBV5-1 and TRBJ2-7; D perhaps matches TRBD1 (6 bases). With 4 bases removed from V and 2 bases from J, the gap between germline ends came to 13 bases. CDR1 and CDR2 from the germline V gene are SGHRS and YFSETQ. The CDR3 totals 14 residues. The CDR3 DNA follows: TGCGCCAGCAGCACCAGGGGCCCTCCCTACGAGCAGTACTTC. This encodes CASSTRGPPYEQYF.

CDR3 residues: CASSQGSTDTQYF. Here the CDR3 DNA reads TGTGCCAGCAGCCAGGGCAGCACAGATACGCAGTATTTT. V gene TRBV6-6 combines with J gene TRBJ2-3, with D perhaps TRBD1 (5 bases). The CDR3 consists of 13 residues. Deletions cut 6 bases from V and 0 bases from J, with 7 bases between. Germline CDR1 MNHNY, CDR2 SVGAGI (reference sequence).

The CDR3 loop reads CASSYSRGRSYGYTF. CDR3 DNA sequence: TGTGCCAGCAGTTATTCCAGGGGGCGTAGCTATGGCTACACCTTC. V gene TRBV6-5 combines with J gene TRBJ1-2; 8 nucleotides agree with TRBD1. The J segment lost 4 bases and the V segment lost 3 bases, leaving 7 bases of the junction unmatched. Germline-derived CDR1 and CDR2 are MNHEY and SVGAGI. This CDR3 has 15 residues.

This clone was seen only a few times. The chain combines TRBV6-1 with TRBJ2-1; 11 bases agree with TRBD2. Trimming took 4 bases from V and 6 from J; bases not matched to a gene: 8. CDR3 size: 16 residues. Germline lookup yields CDR1 MNHNS and CDR2 SASEGT. Written as DNA, the CDR3 is TGTGCCAGCAGTGCCCAGACTAGCGGGATAGGCAATGAGCAGTTCTTC. Its protein product is CASSAQTSGIGNEQFF.

This clone was observed once. V is TRBV6-4 and J is TRBJ2-3; 8 nucleotides align to TRBD2. This CDR3 region has 14 residues. The V segment lost 5 bases and the J segment 4 bases; nucleotides outside the gene matches: 5. Germline V lookup: CDR1 MRHNA, CDR2 SNTAGT. The CDR3 nucleotides are TGTGCCAGCAGTAGTGAACTAGCGGCAGATACGCAGTATTTT. Translated: CASSSELAADTQYF.

Points on this clone: It is likely a read error: a sequence one base away is far more abundant. The rearrangement uses TRBV11-3 and TRBJ2-1, with a possible D match to TRBD1 (6 bases). The V and J ends lost 5 bases and 0 bases respectively, with 11 bases between them. The CDR3 has 15 residues. CDR1 is SGHNT, CDR2 YENEEA, per germline. The CDR3 region has the DNA TGTGCCAGCAGCCCCGGACAGAGCTCCTACAATGAGCAGTTCTTC. It is translated as CASSPGQSSYNEQFF.

The CDR3 nucleotides read TGTGCCAGCAGTTCACCTAGCGGGAGGGCCTACAATGAGCAGTTCTTC. It codes for CASSSPSGRAYNEQFF. This chain joins TRBV6-5 and TRBJ2-1; 12 bases are a match to TRBD2. The V gene's germline CDR1 is MNHEY and CDR2 SVGAGI. The trim removed 4 bases at V and 2 bases at J, leaving 3 bases unmatched. The CDR3 spans 16 residues.

V is TRBV5-1 and J is TRBJ1-3; D is unresolved. The CDR3 sequence is 16 residues long. Germline CDR1 and CDR2: SGHRS and YFSETQ. The V end lost 0 bases, the J end lost 0 bases, and 10 bases lay between the germline ends. CDR3 loop: CASSLEQVSSGNTIYF. Here the CDR3 DNA reads TGCGCCAGCAGCTTGGAACAAGTCAGCTCTGGAAACACCATATATTTT.

The CDR3 DNA follows: TGTGCCAGCAGCCCCCCCCCGGGACAGGGGGAAGAGACCCAGTACTTC. Its protein is CASSPPPGQGEETQYF. The chain recombines TRBV5-4 with TRBJ2-5; 11 bases align to TRBD1. V gave up 4 bases and J gave up 3 bases; unmatched junction bases: 8. This CDR3 has 16 amino acids. CDR1 SGHNT and CDR2 YYREEE come from the germline V gene (reference sequence).